This entry features one T cell receptor (beta chain) sequence. Its antigen remains unknown. The sample is drawn from a study of blood T cells in healthy people across ages. The study, taken as a whole, reports: Measured against age, TCR beta diversity per million T cells decreased in a roughly linear manner.

A J-beta primer mix and a sample-barcoded 5' primer were used in a second PCR of roughly 6 to 11 cycles. One entry per CDR3 protein results from TCRdb running MiXCR on the 5' RACE reads. The table shows about 570,000 distinct CDR3 sequences, with 27% occurring only once. CDR1 and CDR2 from the germline V gene are SGHTA and FQGTGA. V lost 5 bases and J lost 3, with 17 bases in between. CDR3 length equals 15 residues. PBMCs were isolated at a quantity of at least 6.5 million per sample. This rearrangement joins TRBV7-3 to TRBJ2-7; D unresolved. The sequenced material came from blood. This TCR was recovered from a woman between 65 and 79 years old in good health. CDR3 sequence reads: CASSKGPPMNYEQYF. The DNA of the CDR3 is TGTGCCAGCAGCAAAGGACCTCCGATGAACTACGAGCAGTACTTC. The whole variable domain, remainder taken from reference TRBV7-3 and TRBJ2-7, is GAGVSQTPSNKVTEKGKYVELRCDPISGHTALYWYRQSLGQGPEFLIYFQGTGAADDSGLPNDRFFAVRPEGSVSTLKIQRTERGDSAVYLCASSKGPPMNYEQYFGPGTRLTVT.